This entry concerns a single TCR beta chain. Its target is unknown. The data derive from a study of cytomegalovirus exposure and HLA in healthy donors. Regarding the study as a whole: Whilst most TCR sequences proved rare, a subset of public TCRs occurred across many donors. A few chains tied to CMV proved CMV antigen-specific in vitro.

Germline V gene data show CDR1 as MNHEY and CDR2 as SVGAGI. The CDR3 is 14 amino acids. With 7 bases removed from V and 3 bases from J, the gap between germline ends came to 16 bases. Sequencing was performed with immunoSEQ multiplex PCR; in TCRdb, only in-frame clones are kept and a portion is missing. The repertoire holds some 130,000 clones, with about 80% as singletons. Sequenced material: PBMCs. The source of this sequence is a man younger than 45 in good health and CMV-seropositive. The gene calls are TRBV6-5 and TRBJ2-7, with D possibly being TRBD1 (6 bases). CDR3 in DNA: TGTGCCAGCACGGGGCCAGGGGCGAACTACGAGCAGTACTTC. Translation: CASTGPGANYEQYF.